A selection of T cell receptor beta chains follows, all from one sample in a study of OX40 agonist ivuxolimab in advanced cancers. Some clones are missing from TCRdb's copy, which holds only in-frame ones; the method was immunoSEQ multiplex PCR. This sample yields more than 70,000 clones, of which roughly four fifths are seen a single time; around 0.44% belongs to the top ten. The material was CD4+ or CD8+ T cells sorted from blood, obtained in a trial of the OX40 agonist ivuxolimab. The receptors originated from an adult with an advanced solid tumor such as melanoma, head and neck, liver or kidney cancer. The conserved cysteine and the conserved F or W are not part of the CDR3 here. Each record gives: CDR3 protein, V gene.

cdr3_aa: ASSQRGAGANNEQF; v_call: TRBV4-1
cdr3_aa: AWNAGGSSYEQY; v_call: TRBV30
cdr3_aa: ATSREQGTGEKLF; v_call: TRBV15
cdr3_aa: ASSQTSGEETQY; v_call: TRBV4-3
cdr3_aa: ASSSRNHAGELF; v_call: TRBV7-9
cdr3_aa: ASSIRSGYNEQF; v_call: TRBV19
cdr3_aa: ASSLAGGNTEAF; v_call: TRBV5-1
cdr3_aa: ASSLPFRSGNTIY; v_call: TRBV28
cdr3_aa: ASSIVTGTGYT; v_call: TRBV19
cdr3_aa: ASSPTTNPITYEQY; v_call: TRBV19
cdr3_aa: ASSFNGPGELF; v_call: TRBV5-1
cdr3_aa: ASSQPGKGGEGGYT; v_call: TRBV4-1
cdr3_aa: ASSERWTSGKNTGELF; v_call: TRBV9
cdr3_aa: ASSQVWSAEAF; v_call: TRBV14
cdr3_aa: ASSQRYRTDTQY; v_call: TRBV4-1